This record looks at one TCR beta chain sequence and its context. Its specificity is unknown. These data are taken from a study of cytomegalovirus exposure and HLA in healthy donors. Study results and limitations: Later on, an analysis showed TCR association rates differing by HLA locus, with DRB1 the most and HLA-C the fewest.

PCR employed 60 Vbeta and 13 Jbeta primers. Under the authors' procedure: A later analysis counted tens of millions of unique TCR beta chains, some 11 million shared. TCRdb's table, derived via immunoSEQ multiplex PCR, lists solely in-frame clones and lacks some. The D gene and trimming were derived from the DNA, and the V and J assignments and clone size from that table. The sample records under 200,000 clones, about four fifths being singletons. The CDR3 extends over 14 amino acids. Germline V lookup: CDR1 SEHNR, CDR2 FQNEAQ (reference sequence). The germline V and J ends were trimmed by 4 bases and 6 bases, with 15 bases remaining between them.

This TCR was sampled from a boy aged 10-17 years in good health and CMV-seronegative. The sample taken for sequencing was PBMCs. This sequence joins TRBV7-9 and TRBJ1-1, with D hard to call. The CDR3 here is CASSSFLPPAEAFF. In DNA, the CDR3 is TGTGCCAGCAGCTCGTTTCTGCCCCCGGCTGAAGCTTTCTTT.